This paragraph reports one T cell receptor beta chain. Its antigen remains unidentified. These data belong to a study of T cell responses to AZD1222 COVID-19 vaccine. General observations from the study: Clonal diversity may have been underestimated in mostly white British donors.

Using immunoSEQ multiplex PCR, the repertoire was profiled, and TCRdb retains in-frame clones only, with some absent. The data show some 100,000 clones, with about 86% seen just once and more than 1.2% held by the top ten. Germline CDR1 SGHNT, CDR2 YYREEE (reference sequence). Trimming pared 0 bases from V and 2 bases from J, leaving 10 bases between. CDR3 size: 15 residues. The chain employs TRBV5-4 and TRBJ2-3; TRBD1 might be the D (5 bases). This sample comprised peripheral blood, obtained on day 0 of AZD1222 vaccination. The clonotype comes from an adult in good health. The CDR3 loop is CASSLDPGYTDTQYF. CDR3 nucleotides: TGTGCCAGCAGCTTGGACCCAGGGTACACAGATACGCAGTATTTT.